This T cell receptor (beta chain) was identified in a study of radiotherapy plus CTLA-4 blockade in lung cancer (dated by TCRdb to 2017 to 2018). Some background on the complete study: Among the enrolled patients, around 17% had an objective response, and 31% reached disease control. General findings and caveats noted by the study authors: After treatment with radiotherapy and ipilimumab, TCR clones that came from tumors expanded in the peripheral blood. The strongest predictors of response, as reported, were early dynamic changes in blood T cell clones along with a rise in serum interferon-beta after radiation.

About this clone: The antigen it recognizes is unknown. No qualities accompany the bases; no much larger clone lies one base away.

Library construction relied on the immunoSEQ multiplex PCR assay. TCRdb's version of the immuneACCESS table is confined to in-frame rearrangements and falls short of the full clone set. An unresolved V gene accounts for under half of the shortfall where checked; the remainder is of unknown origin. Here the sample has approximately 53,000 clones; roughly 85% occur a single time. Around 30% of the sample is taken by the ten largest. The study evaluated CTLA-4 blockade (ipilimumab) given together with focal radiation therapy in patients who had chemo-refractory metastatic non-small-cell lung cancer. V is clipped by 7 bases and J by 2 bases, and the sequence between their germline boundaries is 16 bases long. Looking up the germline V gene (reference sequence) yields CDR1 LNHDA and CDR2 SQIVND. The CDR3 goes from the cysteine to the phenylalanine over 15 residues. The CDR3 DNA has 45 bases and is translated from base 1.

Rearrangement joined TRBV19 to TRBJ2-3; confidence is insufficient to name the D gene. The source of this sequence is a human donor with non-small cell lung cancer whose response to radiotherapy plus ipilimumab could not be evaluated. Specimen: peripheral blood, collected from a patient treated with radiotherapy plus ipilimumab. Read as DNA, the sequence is TGTGCCAGTAAGAGTCTCGAAACCTCCACAGATACGCAGTATTTT. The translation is CASKSLETSTDTQYF.